The clone carrying this T cell receptor (beta chain) was counted at least ten times. Its matching antigen is unknown. The data belong to a study of T cells in Graves' hyperthyroidism and ophthalmopathy. Whole-study results and caveats: Appearing also in blood were most of the thyroid clonotypes expanded above 0.001.

The CDR3 runs 18 residues. Trimming took 2 bases from V and 5 from J; bases not matched to a gene: 12. Amplification of TCR beta CDR3 regions used RNA as the template. The study used the HTBI primer set for a first-round RT-PCR of the TCR CDR3. TCRdb re-derived calls from the multiplex PCR reads in MiXCR, one entry per CDR3 protein. The repertoire consists of hundreds of thousands of distinct CDR3 sequences, with roughly 14% occurring once and the leading ten covering approximately 14%. Among the patients, aged 18 to 65, hyperthyroidism was newly diagnosed and had lasted under 2 months. Uncontrolled infections, other autoimmune diseases, pregnancy or lactation led to exclusion of patients. The authors obtained PBMCs from more than 9.5 ml of fresh peripheral blood.

The chain joins TRBV12-3 or TRBV12-4 to TRBJ2-5; 12 bases agree with TRBD2. Sequenced sample: blood. This receptor was obtained from a woman younger than 30 with Graves' hyperthyroidism. The CDR3 loop is CASSLYGPSGRARETQYF. The CDR3 DNA follows: TGTGCCAGCAGTTTATATGGGCCTAGCGGGAGGGCCCGGGAGACCCAGTACTTC.